Below, 28 T cell receptor beta chains from the same sample are listed, as sequenced in a study of blood T cell repertoires in COVID-19 (dated by TCRdb to the early 2020s). The protocol used for the library was the immunoSEQ multiplex PCR assay. TCRdb took over this immuneACCESS table, retaining in-frame rearrangements with V and J assigned. Such tables are incomplete; in checked studies, under half of the missing clones stem from an unresolved V gene, and the remainder is unexplained. The sample profile shows about 310,000 clones; 85% to 90% of them were found once. 0.95% to 1.3% of the sample rests with the top ten. The sequenced material came from peripheral blood. These receptors all come from a woman in her 40s with COVID-19, enrolled during active disease.

V gene TRBV30 combines with J gene TRBJ2-7; TRBD2 agrees at 7 bases. V shed 5 bases, J shed 6 bases, and the junction held 13 bases outside the gene matches. CDR1 is GTSNPN and CDR2 is SVGIG in the germline V gene (reference sequence). This CDR3 region has 14 residues. The DNA for the CDR3 is TGTGCCTGGTGCCTCCCAGCGGGGTCTCGCGAGCAGTACTTC. Protein product: CAWCLPAGSREQYF.

The chain has TRBV5-4 and TRBJ2-1, with 10 bases fitting TRBD1. The CDR3 is 14 residues long. In germline, CDR1 is SGHNT, CDR2 YYREEE (reference sequence). V was clipped by 4 bases and J by 9 bases; unmatched bases: 7. The CDR3 coding sequence is TGTGCCAGCAGCCCGGGACAGGGGATGGCTGAGCAGTTCTTC. It encodes CASSPGQGMAEQFF.

This rearrangement joins TRBV24-1 to TRBJ1-5; the D gene is possibly TRBD1 (5 bases). The CDR3 has 15 amino acids. Germline values: CDR1 KGHDR, CDR2 SFDVKD. V was cut by 10 bases and J by 7 bases, with 22 bases left in between. The CDR3: CATRVGVREGQPQHF. The CDR3 DNA follows: TGTGCCACTAGGGTCGGGGTACGGGAGGGGCAGCCCCAGCATTTT.

This sequence joins TRBV2 and TRBJ1-5, with 8 bases lining up with TRBD1. After removal of 3 bases from V and 5 bases from J, the junction contained 3 bases not matched to a gene. In germline, CDR1 is SNHLY, CDR2 FYNNEI. The CDR3 runs to 14 residues. CDR3 bases: TGTGCCAGCAGTGATACAGGGGGATATCAGCCCCAGCATTTT. Its translation: CASSDTGGYQPQHF.

This chain links TRBV7-2 with TRBJ2-7, with D possibly matching TRBD1 (5 bases). CDR1 is SGHTA and CDR2 is FQGNSA in the germline V gene. Trimming removed 1 base from V and 7 bases from J, with 14 bases in between. This CDR3 region has 14 residues. The CDR3 sequence: CASSLGGAGMEQYF. The CDR3 DNA is TGTGCCAGCAGCTTAGGGGGCGCAGGGATGGAGCAGTACTTC.

V usage is TRBV19 and J usage is TRBJ1-2, with 7 bases fitting TRBD1. Germline V gene sequence: CDR1 LNHDA, CDR2 SQIVND (reference sequence). The CDR3 is 14 amino acids. The V segment lost 1 base and the J segment 4 bases; nucleotides outside the gene matches: 3. CDR3 coding DNA: TGTGCCAGTAGTATAGGGACAGGAGTCTATGGCTACACCTTC. It yields the protein CASSIGTGVYGYTF.

This chain uses TRBV2 with TRBJ2-7; 10 bases line up with TRBD1. Trimming cost V 6 bases and J 2 bases; bases outside gene matches: 4. Per germline, CDR1 SNHLY and CDR2 FYNNEI. This CDR3 is 14 amino acids long. The CDR3 DNA reads as TGTGCCAGCAGGGACAGGGGGGGAGCCTACGAGCAGTACTTC. Residues: CASRDRGGAYEQYF.

The rearrangement links TRBV7-8 to TRBJ1-2, with D possibly being TRBD1 (6 bases). Germline CDR1 reads SGHVS; CDR2 reads FQNEAQ. The V end was cut by 2 bases, the J end by 7 bases, with 14 bases between. The CDR3 is 14 residues long. CDR3 amino acids: CASSLLQGRAGYTF. CDR3 in DNA: TGTGCCAGCAGCTTACTACAGGGACGGGCTGGCTACACCTTC.

The V gene is TRBV15, the J gene TRBJ2-1, with TRBD2 identical over 10 bases. Germline trimming cut 6 bases from V and 9 bases from J; bases unmatched to any gene: 8. The CDR3 totals 14 residues. Looked up from germline, CDR1 is LNHNV and CDR2 is YYDKDF (reference sequence). The CDR3 region is CATRRTSGETEQFF. The CDR3 DNA reads TGTGCCACCAGGAGGACTAGCGGAGAGACTGAGCAGTTCTTC.

Notes on this clone: In the same sample, other DNA sequences code for this CDR3. This chain connects TRBV30 to TRBJ2-7; unclear D gene. Germline assignment: CDR1 GTSNPN and CDR2 SVGIG (reference sequence). V was cut by 1 base and J by 6 bases, with 7 bases left in between. This CDR3 has 11 amino acids. CDR3 in amino acids: CAWSGGREQYF. The DNA for the CDR3 is TGTGCCTGGAGTGGAGGTCGCGAGCAGTACTTC.

The DNA for the CDR3 is TGCGCCAGCAGCCTGAGTTCTGAGGTTCCAGATACGCAGTATTTT. Protein: CASSLSSEVPDTQYF. V gene TRBV5-1 combines with J gene TRBJ2-3; D gene unclear. Germline V gives CDR1 SGHRS, CDR2 YFSETQ. The CDR3 contains 15 residues. Trimming stripped 4 bases from V and 4 bases from J, with 16 bases between.

This clone was observed once. The V and J genes are TRBV2 and TRBJ2-1; D might be TRBD2 (5 bases). Germline CDR1 reads SNHLY; CDR2 reads FYNNEI. Deletions cut 5 bases from V and 8 bases from J, with 7 bases between. The CDR3 contains 11 residues. CDR3 region: CASSPEDEQFF. CDR3 sequence (DNA): TGTGCCAGCAGTCCGGAGGATGAGCAGTTCTTC.

The chain couples TRBV9 to TRBJ1-6, with unresolved D. The V end was cut by 0 bases, the J end by 9 bases, with 16 bases between. The CDR3 sequence is 16 residues long. The V gene's germline CDR1 is SGDLS and CDR2 YYNGEE. DNA of the CDR3: TGTGCCAGCAGCGTAGATATCTCCCGAGCGGGTTCACCCCTCCACTTT. This translates into CASSVDISRAGSPLHF.

Only a few counts were recorded for this clone. CDR3: CASSKADEQYF. DNA for the CDR3: TGTGCCAGCAGCAAGGCGGACGAGCAGTACTTC. The chain uses TRBV12-3 or TRBV12-4 and TRBJ2-7; D is unclear. This CDR3 region has 11 residues. V was trimmed by 6 bases and J by 5 bases, leaving 8 bases between them.

The chain uses TRBV7-2 and TRBJ1-5; D is ambiguous. The ends were cut back, 5 bases at V and 1 base at J, with 9 bases in the middle. The CDR3 is 14 residues long. Germline V gives CDR1 SGHTA, CDR2 FQGNSA. The CDR3 is CASSPGGSNQPQHF. The CDR3 bases are TGTGCCAGCAGCCCCGGCGGCAGCAATCAGCCCCAGCATTTT. The entire variable domain, with the rest obtained from reference TRBV7-2 and TRBJ1-5, is as follows: GAGVSQSPSNKVTEKGKDVELRCDPISGHTALYWYRQSLGQGLEFLIYFQGNSAPDKSGLPSDRFSAERTGGSVSTLTIQRTQQEDSAVYLCASSPGGSNQPQHFGDGTRLSIL.

The rearrangement uses TRBV18 and TRBJ2-3; 11 nucleotides agree with TRBD2. This CDR3 is 15 amino acids long. Germline V gene data show CDR1 as KGHSH and CDR2 as LQKENI. J was trimmed by 1 base and V by 5 bases; bases with no gene match: 2. The chain's CDR3 is CASSATSGGTDTQYF. The CDR3 DNA is TGTGCCAGCTCAGCGACTAGCGGGGGCACAGATACGCAGTATTTT.

DNA for the CDR3: TGTGCCAGCAGCTTAGTCGGGACAGCAGCTAACTATGGCTACACCTTC. Translated, it gives CASSLVGTAANYGYTF. This chain joins TRBV7-9 and TRBJ1-2, with 7 bases that match TRBD1. The CDR3 runs to 16 residues. V shed 1 base and J 0 bases; nucleotides not matched to a gene: 5. Per germline, CDR1 SEHNR and CDR2 FQNEAQ (reference sequence).

The chain carries TRBV5-4 and TRBJ1-6; TRBD1 might be the D (5 bases). Trimming removed 4 bases at V and 11 bases at J, with 22 bases between. Germline values: CDR1 SGHNT, CDR2 YYREEE (reference sequence). There are 16 residues in the CDR3. The CDR3 bases are TGTGCCAGCAGCCGAATCGGGTCAGGGTCCGGCGCACCCCTCCACTTT. It translates to CASSRIGSGSGAPLHF.

V usage is TRBV7-9 and J usage is TRBJ2-3, with D tentatively TRBD2 (7 bases). V was cut by 1 base and J by 1 base, with 9 bases left in between. CDR3 size: 15 residues. Germline V gene sequence: CDR1 SEHNR, CDR2 FQNEAQ (reference sequence). The CDR3 loop is CASSLEGGGTDTQYF. CDR3 bases: TGTGCCAGCAGCTTAGAGGGGGGGGGCACAGATACGCAGTATTTT.

For the CDR3, the DNA is TGTGCCAGCAGCCCACGCCGGACTAGCGTATCCTACGAGCAGTACTTC. Translated, it gives CASSPRRTSVSYEQYF. The rearrangement links TRBV7-2 to TRBJ2-7; 9 bases are a match to TRBD2. J gave up 1 base and V 5 bases, and 9 bases lay outside the gene matches. Germline CDR1 and CDR2: SGHTA and FQGNSA. This CDR3 spans 16 amino acids.

The V and J genes are TRBV30 and TRBJ1-3; D may be TRBD1 (6 bases). V dropped 5 bases and J dropped 2 bases, with 13 bases sitting between them. Germline V CDR1 and CDR2: GTSNPN, SVGIG (reference sequence). The CDR3 is made up of 14 amino acids. Here the CDR3 reads CAWVHREPGNTIYF. Written as DNA, the CDR3 is TGTGCCTGGGTACACAGGGAACCTGGAAACACCATATATTTT. The complete variable domain, with remaining parts taken from reference TRBV30 and TRBJ1-3, reads SQTIHQWPATLVQPVGSPLSLECTVEGTSNPNLYWYRQAAGRGLQLLFYSVGIGQISSEVPQNLSASRPQDRQFILSSKKLLLSDSGFYLCAWVHREPGNTIYFGEGSWLTVV.

V is TRBV5-6 and J is TRBJ2-5, with D possibly being TRBD1 (6 bases). Deletions cut 3 bases from V and 5 bases from J, with 14 bases between. Germline V CDR1 and CDR2: SGHDT, YYEEEE. This CDR3 is 14 amino acids long. For the CDR3, the DNA is TGTGCCAGCAGCTCTATACAGGGCGGGGAGACCCAGTACTTC. This codes for CASSSIQGGETQYF.

The chain combines TRBV27 with TRBJ1-5, with D perhaps TRBD1 (5 bases). CDR1 and CDR2 from the germline V gene are MNHEY and SMNVEV (reference sequence). Trimming stripped 3 bases from V and 6 bases from J, with 12 bases between. This CDR3 contains 14 residues. The CDR3 DNA reads TGTGCCAGCAGTTTGGGAAGGGGTGCTCAGCCCCAGCATTTT. Amino acids: CASSLGRGAQPQHF.

This clone was found once. J is TRBJ1-3 and V is TRBV14; D unresolved. The V end lost 1 base, the J end lost 2 bases, and 9 bases lay between the germline ends. CDR1 is SGHDN, CDR2 FVKESK, per germline. The length of the CDR3 is 15 residues. The CDR3 loop is CASSQAGFPGNTIYF. In DNA, the CDR3 is TGTGCCAGCAGCCAAGCGGGTTTCCCTGGAAACACCATATATTTT.

This chain links TRBV12-3 or TRBV12-4 with TRBJ1-5; D is unresolved. V lost 1 base and J 3 bases, leaving 4 bases between the germline ends. The CDR3 is made up of 13 amino acids. The CDR3 DNA reads TGTGCCAGCAGTTTAGTAGACAATCAGCCCCAGCATTTT. Its protein is CASSLVDNQPQHF.

The gene calls are TRBV6-5 and TRBJ1-6; TRBD1 matches at 7 bases. V dropped 6 bases and J dropped 7; count of bases not matched to a gene: 9. The CDR3 spans 15 residues. Germline CDR1 reads MNHEY; CDR2 reads SVGAGI. The CDR3 protein is CASSRDSSDNSPLHF. DNA for the CDR3: TGTGCCAGCAGCCGGGACAGCTCTGACAATTCACCCCTCCACTTT.

V is TRBV5-6 and J is TRBJ2-5; 10 nucleotides agree with TRBD1. This CDR3 has 15 amino acids. CDR1 and CDR2 from the germline V gene are SGHDT and YYEEEE. J gave up 5 bases and V 2 bases, and 6 bases lay outside the gene matches. CDR3 in amino acids: CASSFQTGGSETQYF. CDR3 in DNA: TGTGCCAGCAGCTTCCAGACAGGGGGCTCGGAGACCCAGTACTTC.

V usage is TRBV30 and J usage is TRBJ2-7, with 8 nucleotides matching TRBD1. Trimming at V came to 4 bases and at J to 1 base, leaving 12 bases not matched to a gene. The CDR3 is 16 residues long. Germline CDR1 and CDR2: GTSNPN and SVGIG (reference sequence). CDR3 nucleotide sequence: TGTGCCTGGACCACCTTTGGACAGGGCCGTTCCTACGAGCAGTACTTC. It encodes CAWTTFGQGRSYEQYF.